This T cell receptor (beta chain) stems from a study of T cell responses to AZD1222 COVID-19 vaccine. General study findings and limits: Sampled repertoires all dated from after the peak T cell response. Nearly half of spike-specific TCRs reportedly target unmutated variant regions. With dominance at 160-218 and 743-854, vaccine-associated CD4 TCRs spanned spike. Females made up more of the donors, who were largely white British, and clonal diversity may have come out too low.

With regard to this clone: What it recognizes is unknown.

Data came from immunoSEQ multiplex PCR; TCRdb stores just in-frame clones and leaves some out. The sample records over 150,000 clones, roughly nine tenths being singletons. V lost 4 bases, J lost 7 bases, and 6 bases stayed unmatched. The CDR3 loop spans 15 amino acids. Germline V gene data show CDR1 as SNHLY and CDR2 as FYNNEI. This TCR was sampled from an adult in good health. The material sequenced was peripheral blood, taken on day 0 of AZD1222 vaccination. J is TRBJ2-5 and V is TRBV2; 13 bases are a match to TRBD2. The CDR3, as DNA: TGTGCCAGCAGTGCCCGACTAGCGGGGGGTGGGACCCAGTACTTC. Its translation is CASSARLAGGGTQYF.